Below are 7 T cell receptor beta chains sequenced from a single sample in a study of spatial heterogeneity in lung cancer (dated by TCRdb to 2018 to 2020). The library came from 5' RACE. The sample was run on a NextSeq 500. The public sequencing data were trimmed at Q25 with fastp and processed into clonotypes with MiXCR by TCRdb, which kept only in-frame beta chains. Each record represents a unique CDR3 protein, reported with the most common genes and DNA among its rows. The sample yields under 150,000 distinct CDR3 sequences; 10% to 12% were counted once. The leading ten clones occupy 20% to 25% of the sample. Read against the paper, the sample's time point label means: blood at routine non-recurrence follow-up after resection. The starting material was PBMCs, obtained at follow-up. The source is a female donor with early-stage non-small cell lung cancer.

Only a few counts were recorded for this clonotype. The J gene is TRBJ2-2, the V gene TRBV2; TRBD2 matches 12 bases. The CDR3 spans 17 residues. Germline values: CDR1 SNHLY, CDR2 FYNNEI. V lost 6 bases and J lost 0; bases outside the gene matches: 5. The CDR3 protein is CASRVGLAGSNTGELFF. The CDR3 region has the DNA TGTGCCAGCAGGGTCGGACTAGCGGGGTCGAACACCGGGGAGCTGTTTTTT.

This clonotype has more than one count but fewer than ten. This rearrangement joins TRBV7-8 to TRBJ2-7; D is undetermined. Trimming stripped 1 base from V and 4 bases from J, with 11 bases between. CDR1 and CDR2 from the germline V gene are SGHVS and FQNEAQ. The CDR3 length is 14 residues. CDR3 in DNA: TGTGCCAGCAGCTTAGAGGTGGCGGATTACGAGCAGTACGTC. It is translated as CASSLEVADYEQYV.

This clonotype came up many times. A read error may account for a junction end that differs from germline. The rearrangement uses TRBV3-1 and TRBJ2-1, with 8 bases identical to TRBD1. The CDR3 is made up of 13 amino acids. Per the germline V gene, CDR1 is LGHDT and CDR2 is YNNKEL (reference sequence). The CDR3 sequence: CASSQDPRTGKLF. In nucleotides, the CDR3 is TGTGCCAGCAGCCAAGATCCGAGGACAGGGAAGCTCTTC.

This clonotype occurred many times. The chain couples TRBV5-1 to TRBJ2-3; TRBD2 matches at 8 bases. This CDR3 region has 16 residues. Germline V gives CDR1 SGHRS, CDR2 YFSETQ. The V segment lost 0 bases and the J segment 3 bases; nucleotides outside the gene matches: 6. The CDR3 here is CASSLALAGLTDTQYF. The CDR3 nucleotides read TGCGCCAGCAGCTTGGCCCTAGCGGGCTTGACAGATACGCAGTATTTT.

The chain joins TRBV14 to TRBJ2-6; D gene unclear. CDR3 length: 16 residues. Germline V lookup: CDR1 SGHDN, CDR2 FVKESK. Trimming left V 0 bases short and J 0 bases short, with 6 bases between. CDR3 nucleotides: TGTGCCAGCAGCCAAGAACTAAACTCTGGGGCCAACGTCCTGACTTTC. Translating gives CASSQELNSGANVLTF.

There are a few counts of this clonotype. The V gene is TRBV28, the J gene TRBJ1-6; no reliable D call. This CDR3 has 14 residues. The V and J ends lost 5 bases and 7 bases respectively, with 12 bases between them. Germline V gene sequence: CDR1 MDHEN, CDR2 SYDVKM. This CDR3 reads CASSRAPKNSPLHF. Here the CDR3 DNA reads TGTGCCAGCAGTCGGGCCCCAAAAAATTCACCCCTCCACTTT.

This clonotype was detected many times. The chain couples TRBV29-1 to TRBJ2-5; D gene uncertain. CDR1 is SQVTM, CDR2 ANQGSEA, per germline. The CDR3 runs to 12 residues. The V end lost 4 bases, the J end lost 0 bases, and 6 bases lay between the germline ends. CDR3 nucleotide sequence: TGCAGCGTTGTCCGGAACCAAGAGACCCAGTACTTC. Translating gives CSVVRNQETQYF.